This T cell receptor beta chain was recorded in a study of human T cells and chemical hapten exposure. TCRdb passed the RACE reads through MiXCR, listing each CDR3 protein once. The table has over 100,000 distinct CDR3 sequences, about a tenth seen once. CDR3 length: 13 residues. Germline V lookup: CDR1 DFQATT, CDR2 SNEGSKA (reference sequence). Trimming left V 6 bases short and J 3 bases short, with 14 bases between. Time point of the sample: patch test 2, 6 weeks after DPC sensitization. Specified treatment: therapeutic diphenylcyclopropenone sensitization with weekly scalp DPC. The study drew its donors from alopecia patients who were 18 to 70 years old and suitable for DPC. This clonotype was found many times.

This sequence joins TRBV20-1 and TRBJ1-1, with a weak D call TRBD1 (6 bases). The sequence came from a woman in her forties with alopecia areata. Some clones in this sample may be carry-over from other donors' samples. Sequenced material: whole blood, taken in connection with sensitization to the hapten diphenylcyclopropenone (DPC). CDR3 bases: TGCAGTGCCGCCGGGGGGCCTGACACTGAAGCTTTCTTT. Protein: CSAAGGPDTEAFF.